These 23 T cell receptor beta chains originate from one sample sequenced in a study of T cell responses to AZD1222 COVID-19 vaccine. Libraries were prepared by immunoSEQ multiplex PCR; TCRdb keeps only in-frame clonotypes and omits some of them. There are over 95,000 clones in the sample; 80% to 90% occur only once, and 10% to 15% lies in the top ten. The specimen was peripheral blood, collected on day 0 of AZD1222 vaccination. Receptors originate from an adult in good health.

The chain uses TRBV29-1 and TRBJ2-6; no firm D call. This CDR3 has 13 amino acids. Trimming removed 4 bases from V and 4 bases from J, with 8 bases in between. Germline CDR1 SQVTM, CDR2 ANQGSEA. CDR3 sequence: CSVGESGANVLTF. The CDR3 nucleotides are TGCAGCGTTGGGGAATCCGGGGCCAACGTCCTGACTTTC.

The chain joins TRBV7-9 to TRBJ1-1; TRBD1 matches at 8 bases. Germline V gives CDR1 SEHNR, CDR2 FQNEAQ (reference sequence). V was pared by 4 bases and J by 1 base, with 2 bases of the junction left unmatched. This CDR3 has 14 residues. The CDR3 DNA sequence: TGTGCCAGCAGCTGGGGACAGGAGAACACTGAAGCTTTCTTT. Protein product: CASSWGQENTEAFF.

This clone was detected a few times. This rearrangement joins TRBV7-8 to TRBJ2-7, with 8 bases fitting TRBD2. This CDR3 contains 13 residues. J gave up 3 bases and V 5 bases, and 3 bases lay outside the gene matches. Germline CDR1 is SGHVS and CDR2 is FQNEAQ. CDR3 nucleotides: TGTGCCAGCAGCCAGACTAGCGACTACGAGCAGTACTTC. It is translated as CASSQTSDYEQYF. The full variable domain, its missing parts supplied by reference TRBV7-8 and TRBJ2-7, is GAGVSQSPRYKVAKRGQDVALRCDPISGHVSLFWYQQALGQGPEFLTYFQNEAQLDKSGLPSDRFFAERPEGSVSTLKIQRTQQEDSAVYLCASSQTSDYEQYFGPGTRLTVT.

The chain is built from TRBV7-2 and TRBJ2-2, with TRBD2 matching over 7 bases. Germline CDR1 reads SGHTA; CDR2 reads FQGNSA. The V and J ends lost 0 bases and 5 bases, in that order; junction bases with no gene match: 3. This CDR3 is built from 15 residues. CDR3 in DNA: TGTGCCAGCAGCTTAGCGGGAGGGCCGACCGGGGAGCTGTTTTTT. Its translation: CASSLAGGPTGELFF. Filled out from reference TRBV7-2 and TRBJ2-2, the complete variable domain reads GAGVSQSPSNKVTEKGKDVELRCDPISGHTALYWYRQSLGQGLEFLIYFQGNSAPDKSGLPSDRFSAERTGGSVSTLTIQRTQQEDSAVYLCASSLAGGPTGELFFGEGSRLTVL.

V is TRBV13 and J is TRBJ2-7, with D possibly TRBD1 on 6 matching bases. The germline V gene encodes CDR1 PRHDT and CDR2 FYEKMQ (reference sequence). CDR3 size: 13 residues. The V gene lost 5 bases and the J gene lost 5 bases, with 13 bases spanning the gap. Here the CDR3 reads CASSRWDNDEQYF. Here the CDR3 DNA reads TGTGCCAGCAGCCGTTGGGACAACGACGAGCAGTACTTC.

This chain links TRBV10-3 with TRBJ2-7; D is unresolved. The CDR3 extends over 13 amino acids. Trimming pared 2 bases from V and 2 bases from J, leaving 7 bases between. Germline values: CDR1 ENHRY, CDR2 SYGVKD. The CDR3 sequence: CAISEERTYEQYF. As DNA, the CDR3 is TGTGCCATCAGTGAGGAAAGGACCTACGAGCAGTACTTC.

The rearrangement joins TRBV7-2 to TRBJ2-5, with 7 bases lining up with TRBD2. V was clipped by 0 bases and J by 7 bases; unmatched bases: 11. The CDR3 has 16 residues. CDR1 and CDR2 (germline): SGHTA, FQGNSA. CDR3 protein: CASSLAGGREGVTQYF. For the CDR3, the DNA is TGTGCCAGCAGCTTAGCGGGTGGCAGGGAGGGCGTGACCCAGTACTTC.

V is TRBV19 and J is TRBJ1-5; D call uncertain. The germline V gene encodes CDR1 LNHDA and CDR2 SQIVND (reference sequence). V lost 1 base to trimming and J lost 7 bases, with 14 bases between them. The CDR3 is 15 amino acids. The CDR3 reads CASSIVSGMDQPQHF. Here the CDR3 DNA reads TGTGCCAGTAGTATAGTATCCGGGATGGACCAGCCCCAGCATTTT.

V and J are TRBV7-2 and TRBJ1-2, with D uncertain. From germline, CDR1 is SGHTA and CDR2 FQGNSA. The CDR3 has 15 residues. The V gene lost 2 bases and the J gene lost 1 base, with 11 bases spanning the gap. CDR3 amino acids: CASSLQIPFNYGYTF. CDR3 coding DNA: TGTGCCAGCAGCTTACAAATACCCTTTAACTATGGCTACACCTTC.

This chain uses TRBV19 with TRBJ2-5; D possibly matches TRBD1 or TRBD2 (5 bases each). CDR3 length: 15 amino acids. Germline CDR1 and CDR2: LNHDA and SQIVND (reference sequence). V lost 6 bases and J 1 base, leaving 15 bases between the germline ends. CDR3 DNA: TGTGCCAGTAGCCCCTGGGGGTGGATCCAAGAGACCCAGTACTTC. Translated, it gives CASSPWGWIQETQYF.

The chain uses TRBV5-4 and TRBJ2-4; 7 nucleotides line up with TRBD1. In germline, CDR1 is SGHNT, CDR2 YYREEE (reference sequence). CDR3 length equals 13 residues. With 0 bases clipped from V and 11 bases from J, the junction kept 5 bases outside the gene matches. The CDR3 DNA sequence: TGTGCCAGCAGCTTGGATAGGGGGCGCTTTCAGTACTTC. Encoded protein: CASSLDRGRFQYF. The full variable domain, with the rest looked up from reference TRBV5-4 and TRBJ2-4, is ETGVTQSPTHLIKTRGQQVTLRCSSQSGHNTVSWYQQALGQGPQFIFQYYREEENGRGNFPPRFSGLQFPNYSSELNVNALELDDSALYLCASSLDRGRFQYFGAGTRLSVL.

This clone was seen a single time. J is TRBJ2-1 and V is TRBV6-4; D not resolved. V dropped 10 bases and J dropped 0 bases, with 22 bases sitting between them. The CDR3 is 17 amino acids. The germline V gene encodes CDR1 MRHNA and CDR2 SNTAGT. The CDR3 here is CANPESLTEISYNEQFF. The CDR3 region has the DNA TGTGCCAACCCAGAGTCCCTGACGGAAATCTCCTACAATGAGCAGTTCTTC.

The chain combines TRBV9 with TRBJ2-1; D not resolved. The CDR3 loop spans 16 amino acids. Germline loops: CDR1 SGDLS, CDR2 YYNGEE. Trimming stripped 3 bases from V and 9 bases from J, with 22 bases between. The CDR3 here is CASSALGSYRKPEQFF. CDR3 bases: TGTGCCAGCAGCGCCCTTGGGTCCTATCGCAAACCTGAGCAGTTCTTC.

This clone was found a few times. J is TRBJ2-1 and V is TRBV19; 7 positions agree with TRBD1. CDR1 and CDR2 from the germline V gene are LNHDA and SQIVND (reference sequence). The CDR3 consists of 15 residues. V lost 2 bases, J lost 4 bases, and 5 bases stayed unmatched. This chain's CDR3 is CASSIKQGIYNEQFF. As DNA, the CDR3 is TGTGCCAGTAGTATAAAACAGGGGATATACAATGAGCAGTTCTTC. Combining the CDR3 with reference TRBV19 and TRBJ2-1 gives the whole variable domain DGGITQSPKYLFRKEGQNVTLSCEQNLNHDAMYWYRQDPGQGLRLIYYSQIVNDFQKGDIAEGYSVSREKKESFPLTVTSAQKNPTAFYLCASSIKQGIYNEQFFGPGTRLTVL.

CDR3 DNA: TGTGCCAGCTCACCAACAGGGGACTTGAGGCCCCAGCATTTT. This encodes CASSPTGDLRPQHF. The chain employs TRBV18 and TRBJ1-5; the match to TRBD1 covers 7 bases. Germline lookup yields CDR1 KGHSH and CDR2 LQKENI. CDR3 length: 14 residues. V was pared by 2 bases and J by 9 bases, with 7 bases of the junction left unmatched.

This chain links TRBV14 with TRBJ2-7; 14 nucleotides align to TRBD2. This CDR3 has 16 amino acids. The trim removed 1 base at V and 7 bases at J, leaving 6 bases unmatched. Germline V gene lookup returns CDR1 SGHDN and CDR2 FVKESK. The CDR3, as DNA: TGTGCCAGCAGCCAAGGACTAGCGGGAGGGCCACGGGAGCAGTACTTC. Translating gives CASSQGLAGGPREQYF.

This chain joins TRBV6-5 and TRBJ1-3, with 9 nucleotides matching TRBD1. This CDR3 region has 14 residues. J was trimmed by 7 bases and V by 4 bases; bases with no gene match: 5. The germline V gene encodes CDR1 MNHEY and CDR2 SVGAGI. CDR3 loop: CASSFQQGANTIYF. The CDR3 DNA reads TGTGCCAGCAGTTTTCAACAGGGGGCGAACACCATATATTTT.

The rearrangement joins TRBV7-9 to TRBJ2-1, with 9 positions matching TRBD2. CDR3 length equals 16 residues. Germline V lookup: CDR1 SEHNR, CDR2 FQNEAQ (reference sequence). The J segment lost 3 bases and the V segment lost 4 bases, leaving 7 bases of the junction unmatched. The CDR3 loop is CASSSDSGSHYNEQFF. The CDR3 nucleotides read TGTGCCAGCAGCTCGGATAGCGGGAGTCACTACAATGAGCAGTTCTTC.

This clone has more than one count but fewer than ten. V usage is TRBV9 and J usage is TRBJ2-2; 9 bases are shared with TRBD2. Germline CDR1 and CDR2: SGDLS and YYNGEE. This CDR3 spans 19 amino acids. Trimming took 0 bases from V and 1 from J; bases not matched to a gene: 10. This chain's CDR3 is CASSVDFGGRAMNTGELFF. For the CDR3, the DNA is TGTGCCAGCAGCGTAGATTTTGGCGGGAGGGCCATGAACACCGGGGAGCTGTTTTTT.

The genes are TRBV7-2 and TRBJ2-7; D is possibly TRBD1 or TRBD2 (5 bases each). Germline V CDR1 and CDR2: SGHTA, FQGNSA. The CDR3 extends over 14 amino acids. Between the trimmed V and J ends, which lost 4 bases and 6 bases, there was a span of 16 bases. This chain's CDR3 is CASSYRDPVGEQYF. The CDR3 DNA reads as TGTGCCAGCAGCTACCGGGACCCGGTGGGCGAGCAGTACTTC.

The chain joins TRBV7-3 to TRBJ1-2; TRBD1 matches at 7 bases. The CDR3 is 15 residues long. Germline CDR1 SGHTA, CDR2 FQGTGA. The J segment lost 1 base and the V segment lost 5 bases, leaving 7 bases of the junction unmatched. CDR3 DNA: TGTGCCAGCAGCCAGACAGGGACCCTTAACTATGGCTACACCTTC. It is translated as CASSQTGTLNYGYTF. Based on the CDR3 plus reference TRBV7-3 and TRBJ1-2, the full variable domain is GAGVSQTPSNKVTEKGKYVELRCDPISGHTALYWYRQSLGQGPEFLIYFQGTGAADDSGLPNDRFFAVRPEGSVSTLKIQRTERGDSAVYLCASSQTGTLNYGYTFGSGTRLTVV.

The genes are TRBV10-3 and TRBJ1-4, with D hard to call. The CDR3 is 12 amino acids. Germline V gene sequence: CDR1 ENHRY, CDR2 SYGVKD. Trimming cost V 5 bases and J 5 bases, with 6 bases left between them. The CDR3 coding sequence is TGTGCCATCAGTAGAGCGAATGAAAAACTGTTTTTT. It specifies CAISRANEKLFF.

The chain has TRBV6-4 and TRBJ1-2, with TRBD1 identical over 8 bases. J gave up 0 bases and V 7 bases, and 4 bases lay outside the gene matches. Germline CDR1 reads MRHNA; CDR2 reads SNTAGT. The CDR3 sequence is 14 residues long. The CDR3: CASKVQGANYGYTF. CDR3 DNA: TGTGCCAGCAAGGTACAGGGGGCTAACTATGGCTACACCTTC.